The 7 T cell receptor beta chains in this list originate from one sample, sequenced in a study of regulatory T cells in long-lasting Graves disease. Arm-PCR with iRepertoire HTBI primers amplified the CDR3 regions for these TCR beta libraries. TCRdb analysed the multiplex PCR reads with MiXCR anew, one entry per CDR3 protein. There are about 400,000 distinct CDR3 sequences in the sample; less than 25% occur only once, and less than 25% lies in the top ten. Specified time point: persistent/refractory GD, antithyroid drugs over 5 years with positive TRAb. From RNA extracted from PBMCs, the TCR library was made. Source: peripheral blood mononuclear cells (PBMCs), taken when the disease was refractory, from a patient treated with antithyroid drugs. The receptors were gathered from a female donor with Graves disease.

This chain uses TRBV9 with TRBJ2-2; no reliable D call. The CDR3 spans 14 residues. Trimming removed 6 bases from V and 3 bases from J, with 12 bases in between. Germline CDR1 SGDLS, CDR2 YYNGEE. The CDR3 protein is CASNLQDDTGELFF. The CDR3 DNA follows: TGTGCCAGCAACCTTCAGGATGACACCGGGGAGCTGTTTTTT.

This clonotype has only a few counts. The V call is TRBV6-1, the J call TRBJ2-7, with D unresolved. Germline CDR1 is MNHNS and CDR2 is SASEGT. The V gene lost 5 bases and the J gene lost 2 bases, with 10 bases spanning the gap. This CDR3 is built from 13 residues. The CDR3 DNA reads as TGTGCCAGCAGTCCTTCTATCGCCTACGAGCAGTACTTC. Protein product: CASSPSIAYEQYF.

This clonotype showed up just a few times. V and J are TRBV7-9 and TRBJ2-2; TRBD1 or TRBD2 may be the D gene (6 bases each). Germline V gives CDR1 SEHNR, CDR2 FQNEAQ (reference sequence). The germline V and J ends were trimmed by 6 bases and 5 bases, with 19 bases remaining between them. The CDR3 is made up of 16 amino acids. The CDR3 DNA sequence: TGTGCCAGCAGTCTCCCGGGGGCTCCAAATACCGGGGAGCTGTTTTTT. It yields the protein CASSLPGAPNTGELFF.

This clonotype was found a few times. The CDR3 here is CASSSLDLGTGELFF. The CDR3 nucleotides read TGTGCCAGCAGCTCTCTAGACCTGGGTACCGGGGAGCTGTTTTTT. The rearrangement uses TRBV7-9 and TRBJ2-2; D is unresolved. Germline CDR1 is SEHNR and CDR2 is FQNEAQ (reference sequence). CDR3 size: 15 residues. Deletions cut 4 bases from V and 5 bases from J, with 14 bases between.

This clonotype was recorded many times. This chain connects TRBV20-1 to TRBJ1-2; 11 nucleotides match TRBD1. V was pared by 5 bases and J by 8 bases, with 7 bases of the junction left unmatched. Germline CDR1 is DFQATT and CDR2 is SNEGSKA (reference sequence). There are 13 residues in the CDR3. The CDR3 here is CSAARTGGAGYTF. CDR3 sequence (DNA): TGCAGTGCTGCAAGGACAGGGGGCGCCGGCTACACCTTC.

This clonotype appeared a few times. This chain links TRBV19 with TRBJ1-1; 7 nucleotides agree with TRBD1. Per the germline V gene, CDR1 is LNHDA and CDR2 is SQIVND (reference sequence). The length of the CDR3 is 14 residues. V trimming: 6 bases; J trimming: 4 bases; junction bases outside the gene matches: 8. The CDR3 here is CASSKSGGTTEAFF. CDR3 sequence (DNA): TGTGCCAGTAGCAAATCAGGGGGTACCACTGAAGCTTTCTTT.

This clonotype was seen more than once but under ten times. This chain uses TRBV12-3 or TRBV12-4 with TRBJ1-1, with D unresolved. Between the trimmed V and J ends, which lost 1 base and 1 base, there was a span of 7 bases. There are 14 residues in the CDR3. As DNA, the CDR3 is TGTGCCAGCAGTTTAGGCGCGCCGAACACTGAAGCTTTCTTT. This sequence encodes CASSLGAPNTEAFF.